Shown below are 18 T cell receptor beta chains from a single sample sequenced in a study of blood T cells in healthy people across ages. Using a J-beta primer mix together with a sample-barcoded 5' primer, a second PCR was run for roughly 6 to 12 cycles. One entry per CDR3 protein results from TCRdb running MiXCR on the 5' RACE reads. This sample has just under 900,000 distinct CDR3 sequences; about 30% occur once, and the top ten carry 17%. Specimen: blood. The origin of the receptors is a woman of 80 years or more in good health.

In its sample, this clonotype was seen a few times. This clone may be a read error of a much larger clone one base away. The chain couples TRBV7-2 to TRBJ2-5; D is perhaps TRBD1 (6 bases). CDR3 size: 13 residues. Germline V lookup: CDR1 SGHTA, CDR2 FQGNSA. CDR3 DNA: TGTGCCAGCAGCTTTGACAGGACGGAAGAGCAGTGCTTC. As protein: CASSFDRTEEQCF. Full variable domain (outside the CDR3, taken from reference TRBV7-2 and TRBJ2-5): GAGVSQSPSNKVTEKGKDVELRCDPISGHTALYWYRQSLGQGLEFLIYFQGNSAPDKSGLPSDRFSAERTGGSVSTLTIQRTQQEDSAVYLCASSFDRTEEQCFGPGTRLLVL.

As regards this clonotype: A read error may explain this, as a much larger clone is one base away. This chain uses TRBV5-1 with TRBJ2-6; weak D call: TRBD1 (5 bases). Germline V CDR1 and CDR2: SGHRS, YFSETQ. The CDR3 contains 16 residues. The CDR3 DNA follows: TGCGCCAGCAGCTTGGTTCGGAGCTCTGGGGCCAACGTCCGGACTTTC. Its protein is CASSLVRSSGANVRTF. The full variable domain, rest sourced from reference TRBV5-1 and TRBJ2-6, is KAGVTQTPRYLIKTRGQQVTLSCSPISGHRSVSWYQQTPGQGLQFLFEYFSETQRNKGNFPGRFSGRQFSNSRSEMNVSTLELGDSALYLCASSLVRSSGANVRTFGAGSRLTVL.

This clonotype was seen only once. A much larger clone is a single base away; this may be a read error. The chain links TRBV4-1 to TRBJ2-1; possibly TRBD1 for D (5 bases). Germline lookup yields CDR1 MGHRA and CDR2 YSYEKL. V lost 1 base and J 10 bases, leaving 17 bases between the germline ends. The CDR3 loop spans 15 amino acids. This CDR3 reads CASSQAAGPSYEQFF. CDR3 DNA: TGCGCCAGCAGCCAAGCGGCAGGGCCATCCTACGAGCAGTTCTTC.

This clonotype was found many times. This chain links TRBV12-3 or TRBV12-4 with TRBJ2-1; TRBD2 matches at 7 bases. CDR3 length equals 15 residues. With V trimmed by 2 bases and J by 5 bases, 6 bases remained unmatched. DNA for the CDR3: TGTGCCAGCAGTTTAAGGCTAGCGGCTAACAATGAGCAGTTCTTC. It yields the protein CASSLRLAANNEQFF.

This clonotype has a single count. A much larger clone is a single base away; this may be a read error. V and J are TRBV5-1 and TRBJ2-5; TRBD1 agrees at 10 bases. The V gene end was trimmed by 6 bases and the J gene end by 7 bases; junction bases not matched to a gene: 6. Germline V CDR1 and CDR2: SGHRS, YFSETQ. This CDR3 spans 13 amino acids. This CDR3 reads CASTTGGGGTQYF. Written as DNA, the CDR3 is TGCGCCAGCACGACAGGGGGCGGAGGGACCCAGTACTTC.

This clonotype was recorded many times. This sequence joins TRBV20-1 and TRBJ2-7, with unresolved D. This CDR3 has 12 residues. CDR1 and CDR2 (germline): DFQATT, SNEGSKA (reference sequence). V shed 2 bases and J shed 0 bases, with 5 bases lying between them. The CDR3 loop is CSARFISYEQYF. As DNA, the CDR3 is TGCAGTGCTAGATTCATCTCCTACGAGCAGTACTTC.

This clonotype was picked up a small number of times. A read error may explain this, as a much larger clone is one base away. This chain links TRBV20-1 with TRBJ1-1; D is perhaps TRBD1 (6 bases). The CDR3 is 12 amino acids. The germline V gene has CDR1 DFQATT and CDR2 SNEGSKA (reference sequence). The CDR3 sequence is CRAREYRVGAFF. CDR3 bases: TGCAGGGCTAGAGAGTACAGGGTTGGAGCTTTCTTT.

The chain recombines TRBV7-2 with TRBJ2-1; D possibly corresponds to TRBD2 (6 bases). This CDR3 region has 13 residues. V gave up 6 bases and J gave up 6 bases, with 12 bases separating them. Germline V gene data show CDR1 as SGHTA and CDR2 as FQGNSA. The DNA for the CDR3 is TGTGCCAGCAGGGGCGGGGTATCCAATGAGCAGTTCTTC. The encoded protein is CASRGGVSNEQFF.

This chain joins TRBV11-2 and TRBJ2-7; TRBD2 aligns across 8 bases. Per germline, CDR1 SGHAT and CDR2 FQNNGV. The CDR3 length is 16 residues. V shed 4 bases, J shed 7 bases, and the junction held 15 bases outside the gene matches. The DNA of the CDR3 is TGTGCCAGCAGCTGGTCTAGCGGGTTTAGCAACGATGAGCAGTACTTC. Amino acids: CASSWSSGFSNDEQYF. The variable domain in full, completed from reference TRBV11-2 and TRBJ2-7, reads EAGVAQSPRYKIIEKRQSVAFWCNPISGHATLYWYQQILGQGPKLLIQFQNNGVVDDSQLPKDRFSAERLKGVDSTLKIQPAKLEDSAVYLCASSWSSGFSNDEQYFGPGTRLTVT.

J is TRBJ2-5 and V is TRBV5-1, with 7 bases aligning to TRBD1. The DNA matches TRBJ2-7 better at its end, which makes the J call doubtful. Germline V gene data show CDR1 as SGHRS and CDR2 as YFSETQ. The CDR3 has 14 amino acids. CDR3 protein: CASSPMTGTYEQYF. The CDR3 nucleotides are TGCGCCAGCAGCCCAATGACAGGGACCTACGAGCAGTACTTC.

This clonotype was counted ten times or more. The CDR3 sequence is CSASPRRGETQYF. CDR3 DNA sequence: TGCAGTGCTAGCCCCCGCCGGGGGGAGACCCAGTACTTC. The chain couples TRBV20-1 to TRBJ2-5; maybe TRBD2 (6 bases). V was cut by 3 bases and J by 5 bases, with 13 bases left in between. This CDR3 is built from 13 residues. Germline CDR1 reads DFQATT; CDR2 reads SNEGSKA (reference sequence).

A few counts support this clonotype. V and J are TRBV6-1 and TRBJ1-2, with D maybe TRBD1 (6 bases). Germline V gene lookup returns CDR1 MNHNS and CDR2 SASEGT. CDR3 length equals 13 residues. Trimming left V 6 bases short and J 8 bases short, with 16 bases between. The CDR3 sequence: CASRRHREGGYTF. The CDR3 nucleotides read TGTGCCAGCAGACGACACAGGGAGGGCGGCTACACCTTC.

This clonotype has ten or more counts. V usage is TRBV6-5 and J usage is TRBJ1-1, with TRBD1 matching over 8 bases. Per the germline V gene, CDR1 is MNHEY and CDR2 is SVGAGI. There are 12 residues in the CDR3. V was clipped by 5 bases and J by 4 bases; unmatched bases: 0. The CDR3 bases are TGTGCCAGCAGTGACAGGGGCACTGAAGCTTTCTTT. Translation: CASSDRGTEAFF.

This clonotype occurred many times. This chain links TRBV12-3 or TRBV12-4 with TRBJ1-1; 8 bases agree with TRBD1. The CDR3 is made up of 19 amino acids. With 1 base clipped from V and 2 bases from J, the junction kept 15 bases outside the gene matches. The CDR3 DNA reads TGTGCCAGCAGTTTAGTGGACAGGGCCCCTTTCCATCTTAACACTGAAGCTTTCTTT. Its translation: CASSLVDRAPFHLNTEAFF.

As concerns this clonotype: This may be a read error, as it is one base from a much larger clone. The chain has TRBV3-1 and TRBJ2-3; the D is unclear. The CDR3 runs 15 residues. The germline V gene has CDR1 LGHDT and CDR2 YNNKEL (reference sequence). Between the trimmed V and J ends, which lost 1 base and 2 bases, there was a span of 10 bases. CDR3 sequence: CASSQGNSATDTQYF. CDR3 nucleotides: TGTGCCAGCAGCCAAGGAAACTCTGCCACAGATACGCAGTATTTT.

This clonotype was counted many times. This sequence joins TRBV12-3 or TRBV12-4 and TRBJ1-2, with D tentatively TRBD1 (5 bases). The CDR3 has 15 amino acids. Trimming cost V 3 bases and J 4 bases, with 15 bases left between them. In nucleotides, the CDR3 is TGTGCCAGCAGTTTCGGCGGGACCCAAATCTATGGCTACACCTTC. Translation: CASSFGGTQIYGYTF.

About this clonotype itself: A much more abundant neighbour one base away suggests this may be a read error. The V call is TRBV27, the J call TRBJ2-4; D tentatively fits TRBD1 or TRBD2 (6 bases each). CDR3 length equals 17 residues. V lost 3 bases to trimming and J lost 3 bases, with 18 bases between them. Germline assignment: CDR1 MNHEY and CDR2 SMNVEV (reference sequence). The CDR3: CASSFEWGASNKNIQYF. As DNA, the CDR3 is TGTGCCAGCAGTTTTGAGTGGGGGGCTTCCAACAAAAACATTCAGTACTTC.

The chain joins TRBV3-1 to TRBJ2-3; maybe TRBD2 (6 bases). Germline values: CDR1 LGHDT, CDR2 YNNKEL (reference sequence). Trimming left V 2 bases short and J 4 bases short, with 19 bases between. There are 17 residues in the CDR3. CDR3 in DNA: TGTGCCAGCAGCCAACACGCCGGGACTTCGGGCCCAGATACGCAGTATTTT. Its translation is CASSQHAGTSGPDTQYF.